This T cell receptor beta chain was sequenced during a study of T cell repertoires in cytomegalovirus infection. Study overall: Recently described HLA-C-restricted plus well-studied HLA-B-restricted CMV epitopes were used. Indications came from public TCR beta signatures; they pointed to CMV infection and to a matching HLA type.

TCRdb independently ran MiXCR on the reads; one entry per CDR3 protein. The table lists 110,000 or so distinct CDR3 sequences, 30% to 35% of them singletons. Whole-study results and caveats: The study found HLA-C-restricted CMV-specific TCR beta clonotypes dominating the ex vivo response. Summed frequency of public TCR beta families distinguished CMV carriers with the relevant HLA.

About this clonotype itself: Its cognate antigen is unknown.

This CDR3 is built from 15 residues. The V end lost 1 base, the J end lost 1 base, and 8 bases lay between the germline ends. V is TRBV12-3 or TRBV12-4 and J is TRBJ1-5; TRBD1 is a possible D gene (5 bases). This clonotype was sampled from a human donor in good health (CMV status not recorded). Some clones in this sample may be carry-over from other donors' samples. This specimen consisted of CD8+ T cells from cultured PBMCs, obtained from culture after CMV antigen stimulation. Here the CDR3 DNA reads TGTGCCAGCAGTTTAGGGGACGCCAGCAATCAGCCCCAGCATTTT. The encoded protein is CASSLGDASNQPQHF.